The 29 T cell receptor beta chains below all came from one sample that was sequenced in a study of vaccination effects on CD4 cells after COVID-19. Assay used: immunoSEQ multiplex PCR; TCRdb lists only in-frame clones, some missing. The top ten clones hold around 1.5% of a sample with about 69,000 clones, roughly 81% of them seen once. ViraFEST used viral peptide pools to expand antigen-specific CD4+ T cells before sequencing. Scientists isolated CD4+ T cells after a roughly 9-day culture period ended. Each participant received a vaccine that was either BNT162b2 or mRNA-1273, given as two doses. What these receptors recognize is not known. Sequenced material: CD4+ T cells from PBMCs cultured with HCoV-229E spike peptides, taken after COVID-19 vaccination. The receptors originated from a human donor who received a COVID-19 vaccine.

The chain carries TRBV18 and TRBJ1-6, with D perhaps TRBD1 (5 bases). The CDR3 sequence is 16 residues long. Germline V gene sequence: CDR1 KGHSH, CDR2 LQKENI. The V gene lost 6 bases and the J gene lost 8 bases, with 20 bases spanning the gap. CDR3 region: CASSIRGQGLDSPLHF. Here the CDR3 DNA reads TGTGCCAGCTCCATACGCGGGCAGGGCTTGGATTCACCCCTCCACTTT.

This chain's CDR3 is CASSTRTRGAEAFF. The CDR3 DNA is TGTGCCAGCAGCACACGAACCCGAGGGGCTGAAGCTTTCTTT. This chain connects TRBV7-2 to TRBJ1-1; a weak D match, TRBD1 (5 bases). V lost 5 bases and J 6 bases, leaving 16 bases between the germline ends. The CDR3 is 14 amino acids. CDR1 and CDR2 from the germline V gene are SGHTA and FQGNSA.

This chain joins TRBV10-3 and TRBJ1-5, with 10 nucleotides matching TRBD1. The CDR3 sequence is 17 residues long. Trimming took 4 bases from V and 2 from J; bases not matched to a gene: 8. Germline assignment: CDR1 ENHRY and CDR2 SYGVKD. CDR3 sequence (DNA): TGTGCCATCAGTGGACAGGGGGCCTCAGCTGGCAATCAGCCCCAGCATTTT. It encodes CAISGQGASAGNQPQHF.

This clone turned up a few times. The chain employs TRBV19 and TRBJ2-3, with TRBD2 identical over 7 bases. Trimming cost V 3 bases and J 0 bases; bases outside gene matches: 3. Germline CDR1 and CDR2: LNHDA and SQIVND (reference sequence). This CDR3 has 15 residues. CDR3 sequence reads: CASSIRGVSTDTQYF. The CDR3 region has the DNA TGTGCCAGTAGTATTCGGGGGGTTAGCACAGATACGCAGTATTTT.

This clone came up a few times. The V gene is TRBV5-6, the J gene TRBJ1-5; D is ambiguous. Germline CDR1 reads SGHDT; CDR2 reads YYEEEE. Trimming stripped 4 bases from V and 5 bases from J, with 10 bases between. The CDR3 has 13 residues. Written as DNA, the CDR3 is TGTGCCAGCAGCCGGACCCGGGATCAGCCCCAGCATTTT. It yields the protein CASSRTRDQPQHF.

The V call is TRBV9, the J call TRBJ2-5, with 7 bases aligning to TRBD1. The ends lost 3 bases at V and 4 bases at J; junction bases unmatched: 9. Germline CDR1 is SGDLS and CDR2 is YYNGEE. This CDR3 spans 15 amino acids. CDR3 loop: CASSGAGGFLETQYF. For the CDR3, the DNA is TGTGCCAGCAGCGGTGCAGGGGGTTTTTTAGAGACCCAGTACTTC.

The chain joins TRBV5-8 to TRBJ2-3; perhaps D is TRBD1 or TRBD2 (5 bases each). Germline loops: CDR1 SGHTS, CDR2 YDEGEE. This CDR3 comprises 16 residues. V was cut by 7 bases and J by 3 bases, with 21 bases left in between. CDR3 in amino acids: CASPTPPGSWTDTQYF. The CDR3 coding sequence is TGTGCCAGCCCGACCCCGCCAGGGAGTTGGACAGATACGCAGTATTTT.

This clone occurred once. This rearrangement joins TRBV7-9 to TRBJ2-6, with unresolved D. V dropped 8 bases and J dropped 4 bases, with 9 bases sitting between them. Germline CDR1 reads SEHNR; CDR2 reads FQNEAQ (reference sequence). CDR3 length: 13 residues. CDR3 loop: CASHRGGANVLTF. The CDR3 DNA sequence: TGTGCCAGCCACAGAGGAGGGGCCAACGTCCTGACTTTC.

V usage is TRBV29-1 and J usage is TRBJ1-6; weak D call: TRBD1 (5 bases). The CDR3 sequence is 13 residues long. V lost 7 bases and J lost 2, with 9 bases in between. Germline V CDR1 and CDR2: SQVTM, ANQGSEA. Here the CDR3 reads CSALTAYNSPLHF. The CDR3, as DNA: TGCAGCGCCCTGACAGCCTATAATTCACCCCTCCACTTT. The whole variable domain, remainder taken from reference TRBV29-1 and TRBJ1-6, is SAVISQKPSRDICQRGTSLTIQCQVDSQVTMMFWYRQQPGQSLTLIATANQGSEATYESGFVIDKFPISRPNLTFSTLTVSNMSPEDSSIYLCSALTAYNSPLHFGNGTRLTVT.

V usage is TRBV5-8 and J usage is TRBJ1-1; tentative D call: TRBD1 (6 bases). This CDR3 has 15 amino acids. Germline-derived CDR1 and CDR2 are SGHTS and YDEGEE. The V gene lost 3 bases and the J gene lost 0 bases, with 12 bases spanning the gap. The CDR3, as DNA: TGTGCCAGCAGCTCCGGGACAAACATGAACACTGAAGCTTTCTTT. It specifies CASSSGTNMNTEAFF.

The chain joins TRBV29-1 to TRBJ2-3, with TRBD2 identical over 7 bases. Germline lookup yields CDR1 SQVTM and CDR2 ANQGSEA. The CDR3 is 13 residues long. The ends lost 7 bases at V and 4 bases at J; junction bases unmatched: 8. The CDR3 reads CSAQVGRADTQYF. The CDR3 DNA follows: TGCAGCGCCCAGGTGGGGAGGGCAGATACGCAGTATTTT.

The chain links TRBV9 to TRBJ1-4, with 8 bases lining up with TRBD1. After removal of 4 bases from V and 15 bases from J, the junction contained 11 bases not matched to a gene. Germline V CDR1 and CDR2: SGDLS, YYNGEE. CDR3 length: 13 amino acids. The CDR3 is CASSPQGARGMFF. The CDR3 DNA sequence: TGTGCCAGCAGCCCGCAGGGGGCGCGGGGGATGTTTTTT.

V gene TRBV5-8 combines with J gene TRBJ2-6, with D uncertain. CDR1 SGHTS and CDR2 YDEGEE come from the germline V gene. V lost 4 bases and J lost 4, with 9 bases in between. The CDR3 contains 14 residues. DNA of the CDR3: TGTGCCAGCAGCCTGGTCGTCGGGGCCAACGTCCTGACTTTC. Amino acid sequence: CASSLVVGANVLTF.

This sequence joins TRBV30 and TRBJ2-3; 9 nucleotides match TRBD2. J gave up 1 base and V 8 bases, and 4 bases lay outside the gene matches. CDR1 is GTSNPN, CDR2 SVGIG, per germline (reference sequence). The CDR3 runs to 13 residues. For the CDR3, the DNA is TGTGCCGGACAGCGGGGGGGCACAGATACGCAGTATTTT. It is translated as CAGQRGGTDTQYF.

The chain combines TRBV6-1 with TRBJ1-4; no reliable D call. This CDR3 is built from 12 residues. The V end was cut by 3 bases, the J end by 7 bases, with 6 bases between. The germline CDR1 and CDR2 sequences are MNHNS and SASEGT. CDR3 region: CASSDPTEKLFF. In nucleotides, the CDR3 is TGTGCCAGCAGTGATCCCACTGAAAAACTGTTTTTT.

The V and J genes are TRBV18 and TRBJ2-5; D is unresolved. Germline V gene lookup returns CDR1 KGHSH and CDR2 LQKENI. Trimming took off 4 bases at V and 1 base at J, with 22 bases between the two ends. The CDR3 contains 18 residues. The DNA for the CDR3 is TGTGCCAGCTCACTCCGACATATTTCAGCTGACCCCCAAGAGACCCAGTACTTC. Protein: CASSLRHISADPQETQYF.

The chain joins TRBV5-1 to TRBJ2-3, with D unresolved. The germline CDR1 and CDR2 sequences are SGHRS and YFSETQ. The V and J ends lost 0 bases and 6 bases respectively, with 11 bases between them. The CDR3 contains 14 residues. CDR3 region: CASSLALGSDTQYF. CDR3 nucleotides: TGCGCCAGCAGCTTGGCCCTAGGTAGTGATACGCAGTATTTT.

This clone was picked up one time. The V and J genes are TRBV6-1 and TRBJ2-4; 7 bases align to TRBD1. The V gene's germline CDR1 is MNHNS and CDR2 SASEGT. V shed 1 base, J shed 15 bases, and the junction held 15 bases outside the gene matches. This CDR3 is 15 amino acids long. CDR3 sequence (DNA): TGTGCCAGCAGTGAAGAAGGGGACAGCCATCATCTTCGGTACTTC. It specifies CASSEEGDSHHLRYF.

The chain carries TRBV18 and TRBJ2-3; D is unclear. Germline V CDR1 and CDR2: KGHSH, LQKENI. V dropped 6 bases and J dropped 6 bases, with 10 bases sitting between them. This CDR3 region has 12 residues. The CDR3 loop reads CASSQLVDTQYF. The CDR3 DNA reads TGTGCCAGCTCTCAGTTAGTGGATACGCAGTATTTT.

This clone showed up just once. CDR3 bases: TGTGCCAGCAGCCCATCGGGACGCAGGAACTATGGCTACACCTTC. Translating it yields CASSPSGRRNYGYTF. This chain joins TRBV6-2 or TRBV6-3 and TRBJ1-2; possible D gene TRBD1, 5 bases. CDR3 length: 15 amino acids. Germline lookup yields CDR1 MNHEY and CDR2 SVGEGT. V was pared by 6 bases and J by 2 bases, with 16 bases between.

This chain uses TRBV7-9 with TRBJ1-4; 7 positions match TRBD1. Trimming removed 1 base from V and 5 bases from J; junction bases left unmatched: 10. The CDR3 contains 17 residues. CDR1 is SEHNR and CDR2 is FQNEAQ in the germline V gene (reference sequence). The CDR3 region has the DNA TGTGCCAGCAGCTTAGGAATGAAGCGGGACAGCAATGAAAAACTGTTTTTT. This sequence encodes CASSLGMKRDSNEKLFF.

The CDR3 region is CASSIERRAEQYV. The DNA for the CDR3 is TGTGCCAGTAGTATAGAGAGGAGGGCGGAGCAGTACGTC. The chain is built from TRBV19 and TRBJ2-7, with D tentatively TRBD2 (6 bases). The length of the CDR3 is 13 residues. Germline CDR1 is LNHDA and CDR2 is SQIVND (reference sequence). Trimming took off 0 bases at V and 7 bases at J, with 10 bases between the two ends.

The V and J genes are TRBV27 and TRBJ1-4, with D possibly being TRBD1 (5 bases). V lost 7 bases and J lost 7, with 22 bases in between. Germline lookup yields CDR1 MNHEY and CDR2 SMNVEV (reference sequence). The CDR3 loop spans 16 amino acids. As DNA, the CDR3 is TGTGCCAGCACCTACAGACTCGGGGCAGGGACTGAAAAACTGTTTTTT. Its translation is CASTYRLGAGTEKLFF.

This clone was recorded only once. This rearrangement joins TRBV2 to TRBJ1-5; 7 bases map to TRBD1. V shed 3 bases and J 8 bases; nucleotides not matched to a gene: 10. The length of the CDR3 is 15 residues. CDR1 and CDR2 from the germline V gene are SNHLY and FYNNEI. CDR3 in amino acids: CASSDEGAVGKPQHF. In DNA form, the CDR3 reads TGTGCCAGCAGTGATGAGGGGGCGGTAGGGAAGCCCCAGCATTTT.

The genes are TRBV7-2 and TRBJ2-5, with 7 bases aligning to TRBD2. CDR3 length equals 15 residues. From germline, CDR1 is SGHTA and CDR2 FQGNSA. Losses at the gene ends were 5 bases for V and 5 bases for J; bases not matched to a gene: 11. CDR3 sequence reads: CASSPRRGGWETQYF. The CDR3 DNA is TGTGCCAGCAGCCCCCGGCGCGGGGGATGGGAGACCCAGTACTTC.

The CDR3 DNA sequence: TGTGCCAGCAGGGTGACCCGGACAGGGGAGACCGGGGAGCTGTTTTTT. Translated, it gives CASRVTRTGETGELFF. This sequence joins TRBV25-1 and TRBJ2-2; 9 nucleotides line up with TRBD1. V was clipped by 6 bases and J by 5 bases; unmatched bases: 10. This CDR3 has 16 amino acids. Germline V gene data show CDR1 as MGHDK and CDR2 as SYGVNS.

The rearrangement links TRBV5-1 to TRBJ2-3; 15 bases fit TRBD2. Germline V gives CDR1 SGHRS, CDR2 YFSETQ. The CDR3 length is 17 residues. V was pared by 5 bases and J by 4 bases, with 8 bases of the junction left unmatched. The CDR3 spells CASSPPGLAGGADTQYF. The DNA for the CDR3 is TGCGCCAGCAGTCCACCGGGACTAGCGGGGGGAGCAGATACGCAGTATTTT.

The J gene is TRBJ1-1, the V gene TRBV19; no clear D. The CDR3 loop spans 13 amino acids. Germline values: CDR1 LNHDA, CDR2 SQIVND (reference sequence). Between the trimmed V and J ends, which lost 3 bases and 3 bases, there was a span of 8 bases. Here the CDR3 DNA reads TGTGCCAGTAGTATTCAGGTAGACACTGAAGCTTTCTTT. Translating it yields CASSIQVDTEAFF.

This rearrangement joins TRBV5-5 to TRBJ2-7; a possible D gene is TRBD1 (6 bases). CDR1 is SGHKS and CDR2 is YYEKEE in the germline V gene (reference sequence). This CDR3 has 15 amino acids. Trimming left V 0 bases short and J 1 base short, with 11 bases between. The CDR3 is CASSLVGTKSYEQYV. CDR3 sequence (DNA): TGTGCCAGCAGCTTGGTGGGGACAAAGTCCTACGAGCAGTACGTC.